The entry below describes one TCR beta chain. Its antigen is unknown. The CDR3 loop spans 15 amino acids. Germline V gives CDR1 MGHRA, CDR2 YSYEKL. V dropped 2 bases and J dropped 4; count of bases not matched to a gene: 7. This record belongs to a study of T-cell reconstitution after alpha-beta-depleted transplantation in children. General study results and limits: Newly produced T cells mostly provided counts and TCRbeta diversity after one year, as hyperexpanded clones declined. The study traced high day-60 TCRbeta diversity in some patients to surviving recipient T cells and thymic progenitors. It was reported that alpha-beta T cells came from several hundred expanded graft clones (about two months after transplant).

Unique molecular identifiers featured in how the TCRbeta library was prepared. In TCRdb, the PCR reads were re-called with MiXCR into one record per CDR3 protein. The table shows 750,000 to 950,000 distinct CDR3 sequences, with 15% to 20% occurring only once. The genes are TRBV4-1 and TRBJ2-7; TRBD1 matches at 8 bases. The input for sequencing was PBMCs, mostly from graft donor cells, taken 360 days after TCRalphabeta/CD19-depleted stem cell transplant. The TCR was taken from a male patient between 10 and 17 years old who had a stem cell transplant for acute lymphoblastic leukemia, so the T cells may come from the graft donor. The CDR3 sequence: CASSQPTDRGYEQYF. The CDR3 nucleotides are TGCGCCAGCAGCCAACCAACCGACAGGGGTTACGAGCAGTACTTC.